These 8 T cell receptor beta chains were all obtained from the same sample, sequenced in a study of CD8 T cells in ankylosing spondylitis. MiXCR was run by TCRdb on the 5' RACE reads, yielding one entry per CDR3 protein. The sample has a few hundred thousand distinct CDR3 sequences, 20% to 25% seen once. Material for sequencing was blood, either unsorted or a sorted T cell fraction (not recorded which). The receptors come from a male donor with ankylosing spondylitis or in good health (not recorded which).

This clonotype was observed a handful of times. The rearrangement joins TRBV5-1 to TRBJ2-5, with D hard to call. V was trimmed by 0 bases and J by 2 bases, leaving 14 bases between them. The CDR3 runs 16 residues. The germline V gene encodes CDR1 SGHRS and CDR2 YFSETQ. DNA for the CDR3: TGCGCCAGCAGCTTGGTCGTCGGCAGCCTACAAGAGACCCAGTACTTC. Translated, it gives CASSLVVGSLQETQYF.

The CDR3: CASSETGGRTGELFF. CDR3 in DNA: TGTGCCAGCAGTGAGACAGGGGGGCGCACCGGGGAGCTGTTTTTT. The V and J genes are TRBV6-4 and TRBJ2-2; TRBD1 aligns across 9 bases. CDR3 length: 15 amino acids. Germline V lookup: CDR1 MRHNA, CDR2 SNTAGT. J was trimmed by 4 bases and V by 3 bases; bases with no gene match: 3.

This clonotype turned up a few times. This chain uses TRBV7-2 with TRBJ2-7, with D tentatively TRBD1 (6 bases). Trimming left V 11 bases short and J 7 bases short, with 21 bases between. The CDR3 covers 13 residues. Germline CDR1 reads SGHTA; CDR2 reads FQGNSA. CDR3 coding DNA: TGTGCCGGGACGGACAGCCCCATGGGGGAGCAGTACTTC. This codes for CAGTDSPMGEQYF.

This chain joins TRBV12-3 or TRBV12-4 and TRBJ1-2, with TRBD1 as a possible D gene (5 bases). The CDR3 is 14 amino acids. The V and J ends lost 7 bases and 0 bases respectively, with 12 bases between them. CDR3 DNA sequence: TGTGCCAGCACCCCACGGGACGCTAACTATGGCTACACCTTC. This codes for CASTPRDANYGYTF.

The table lists this clonotype with a few counts. At one end, the junction sequence differs from germline, possibly due to a read error. CDR3 sequence reads: CASSEQGTAPDF. CDR3 nucleotides: TGCGCCAGCAGTGAGCAAGGGACAGCGCCTGACTTC. The chain couples TRBV10-2 to TRBJ2-7; 7 bases match TRBD1. This CDR3 is built from 12 residues. CDR1 WSHSY and CDR2 SAAADI come from the germline V gene.

The rearrangement uses TRBV27 and TRBJ2-7, with D hard to call. The germline V gene encodes CDR1 MNHEY and CDR2 SMNVEV (reference sequence). The CDR3 totals 14 residues. V lost 0 bases and J lost 2, with 8 bases in between. The CDR3 bases are TGTGCCAGCAGTTTATCAGGCACTACCTACGAGCAGTACTTC. Protein sequence: CASSLSGTTYEQYF.

V gene TRBV20-1 combines with J gene TRBJ2-4; D may be TRBD1 or TRBD2 (6 bases each). This CDR3 has 16 residues. Germline V CDR1 and CDR2: DFQATT, SNEGSKA (reference sequence). Trimming took 0 bases from V and 10 from J, leaving 22 bases between them. The CDR3 sequence is CSARDTGLRGEYIQYF. CDR3 in DNA: TGCAGTGCTAGAGATACCGGATTAAGGGGGGAATATATTCAGTACTTC.

This clonotype came up a few times. The chain has TRBV3-1 and TRBJ2-1, with 11 bases fitting TRBD2. Germline V gene data show CDR1 as LGHDT and CDR2 as YNNKEL (reference sequence). The V and J ends lost 5 bases and 0 bases, in that order; junction bases with no gene match: 3. The CDR3 runs to 16 residues. This CDR3 is CASSSTSGVSYNEQFF. CDR3 coding DNA: TGTGCCAGCAGCTCGACTAGCGGGGTCTCCTACAATGAGCAGTTCTTC.